Listed below are T cell receptor beta chains from one sample, sequenced in a study of neurological immune-mediated disorders. One entry per CDR3 protein, called by TCRdb with MiXCR from the 5' RACE reads. The sample includes 87,000 or so distinct CDR3 sequences, approximately 3.5% of them seen just once. Material: PBMCs. The receptors derive from a woman aged 45-59 years with multiple sclerosis. The CDR3 runs from the conserved cysteine through the conserved F or W.

CDR3 length: 15; V gene: TRBV7-2; J gene: TRBJ2-3; CDR3 protein: CASSLRGPSADTQYF
CDR3 length: 16; V gene: TRBV5-1; J gene: TRBJ1-5; CDR3 protein: CASSLGPTGFGQPQHF
CDR3 length: 15; V gene: TRBV19; J gene: TRBJ2-1; CDR3 protein: CASSPGTVIVNEQFF
CDR3 length: 15; V gene: TRBV12-3/TRBV12-4; J gene: TRBJ2-5; CDR3 protein: CASSFAGGLQETQYF
CDR3 length: 15; V gene: TRBV10-2; J gene: TRBJ2-1; CDR3 protein: CASSSQTQRGGEQFF
CDR3 length: 14; V gene: TRBV5-6; J gene: TRBJ1-4; CDR3 protein: CASSPGQPNEKLFF
CDR3 length: 13; V gene: TRBV7-9; J gene: TRBJ1-2; CDR3 protein: CASSPPSVWGYTF
CDR3 length: 12; V gene: TRBV15; J gene: TRBJ2-7; CDR3 protein: CATSRDAYEQYF
CDR3 length: 14; V gene: TRBV18; J gene: TRBJ2-7; CDR3 protein: CASSPGTSSYEQYF
CDR3 length: 16; V gene: TRBV5-1; J gene: TRBJ1-3; CDR3 protein: CASSWTTGGSGNTIYF
CDR3 length: 14; V gene: TRBV27; J gene: TRBJ1-4; CDR3 protein: CASSRWGWEEKLFF
CDR3 length: 16; V gene: TRBV3-1; J gene: TRBJ1-1; CDR3 protein: CASSQGSGGHRTEAFF
CDR3 length: 14; V gene: TRBV7-2; J gene: TRBJ2-7; CDR3 protein: CASSHSGASGEQYF
CDR3 length: 16; V gene: TRBV29-1; J gene: TRBJ2-3; CDR3 protein: CSALPRTGRFGDTQYF
CDR3 length: 16; V gene: TRBV7-2; J gene: TRBJ1-2; CDR3 protein: CASSLAAVGVNYGYTF
CDR3 length: 12; V gene: TRBV5-1; J gene: TRBJ2-1; CDR3 protein: CASSLVDNEQFF
CDR3 length: 15; V gene: TRBV6-5; J gene: TRBJ1-3; CDR3 protein: CASSRPGSSGNTIYF
CDR3 length: 14; V gene: TRBV20-1; J gene: TRBJ1-2; CDR3 protein: CSASRTGRPGGYTF
CDR3 length: 14; V gene: TRBV7-9; J gene: TRBJ1-1; CDR3 protein: CASSFPSGNTEAFF
CDR3 length: 17; V gene: TRBV10-3; J gene: TRBJ1-2; CDR3 protein: CAISDMGHISIDYGYTF
CDR3 length: 15; V gene: TRBV20-1; J gene: TRBJ1-5; CDR3 protein: CSASPGTGLNQPQHF
CDR3 length: 15; V gene: TRBV5-1; J gene: TRBJ2-5; CDR3 protein: CASSRGQGYQETQYF
CDR3 length: 15; V gene: TRBV20-1; J gene: TRBJ1-2; CDR3 protein: CSASKDRVLNYGYTF
CDR3 length: 13; V gene: TRBV5-1; J gene: TRBJ2-1; CDR3 protein: CASSAGQGNEQFF
CDR3 length: 14; V gene: TRBV12-3/TRBV12-4; J gene: TRBJ1-3; CDR3 protein: CASSLAGWGNTIYF
CDR3 length: 15; V gene: TRBV7-2; J gene: TRBJ2-5; CDR3 protein: CASSQGTGTEETQYF
CDR3 length: 13; V gene: TRBV7-2; J gene: TRBJ2-1; CDR3 protein: CASRPATYNEQFF
CDR3 length: 13; V gene: TRBV6-5; J gene: TRBJ1-5; CDR3 protein: CATSVGFNQPQHF
CDR3 length: 13; V gene: TRBV10-3; J gene: TRBJ1-5; CDR3 protein: CAIRGQGDQPQHF
CDR3 length: 11; V gene: TRBV7-9; J gene: TRBJ1-1; CDR3 protein: CASRTDREAFF
CDR3 length: 12; V gene: TRBV5-1; J gene: TRBJ2-5; CDR3 protein: CASSWGEETQYF
CDR3 length: 13; V gene: TRBV10-3; J gene: TRBJ2-1; CDR3 protein: CAISESVATEQFF
CDR3 length: 18; V gene: TRBV10-2; J gene: TRBJ2-4; CDR3 protein: CASSEASGVAGAKNIQYF
CDR3 length: 18; V gene: TRBV6-2/TRBV6-3; J gene: TRBJ2-1; CDR3 protein: CASSPVHSLARRPNEQFF
CDR3 length: 13; V gene: TRBV24-1; J gene: TRBJ2-1; CDR3 protein: CANSDMTTLGQFF
CDR3 length: 13; V gene: TRBV7-2; J gene: TRBJ1-5; CDR3 protein: CASSLRLEQPQHF
CDR3 length: 15; V gene: TRBV18; J gene: TRBJ1-5; CDR3 protein: CASSLGRATDQPQHF
CDR3 length: 14; V gene: TRBV12-3/TRBV12-4; J gene: TRBJ2-7; CDR3 protein: CASSDPGQGYEQYF
CDR3 length: 13; V gene: TRBV3-1; J gene: TRBJ2-2; CDR3 protein: CASGQPNTGELFF
CDR3 length: 14; V gene: TRBV18; J gene: TRBJ2-7; CDR3 protein: CASSSGTESYEQYF